Presented here are 24 T cell receptor beta chains from one specimen sequenced in a study of T cell responses to AZD1222 COVID-19 vaccine. The assay was immunoSEQ multiplex PCR, and TCRdb's table has in-frame clones only and misses some. The sample comprises 95,000 to 150,000 clones, approximately 90% of which are singletons, and around 1.7% rests with the top ten. The sequences come from peripheral blood, collected on day 0 of AZD1222 vaccination. The receptors were gathered from an adult in good health.

This chain connects TRBV18 to TRBJ2-7; D gene ambiguous. Germline assignment: CDR1 KGHSH and CDR2 LQKENI. The V end lost 2 bases, the J end lost 6 bases, and 11 bases lay between the germline ends. This CDR3 has 13 residues. Here the CDR3 reads CASSPTEEREQYF. In DNA, the CDR3 is TGTGCCAGCTCACCAACCGAAGAACGCGAGCAGTACTTC. The entire variable domain, with the rest obtained from reference TRBV18 and TRBJ2-7, is as follows: NAGVMQNPRHLVRRRGQEARLRCSPMKGHSHVYWYRQLPEEGLKFMVYLQKENIIDESGMPKERFSAEFPKEGPSILRIQQVVRGDSAAYFCASSPTEEREQYFGPGTRLTVT.

The rearrangement links TRBV4-2 to TRBJ2-5, with 8 bases lining up with TRBD2. Germline trimming cut 8 bases from V and 3 bases from J; bases unmatched to any gene: 11. CDR1 is LGHNA and CDR2 is YNFKEQ in the germline V gene. CDR3 length equals 15 residues. The CDR3 spells CASASRTSSKETQYF. The DNA for the CDR3 is TGTGCCAGCGCTTCAAGGACTAGCTCAAAAGAGACCCAGTACTTC.

The chain joins TRBV2 to TRBJ1-5; the D is unclear. V dropped 2 bases and J dropped 6 bases, with 8 bases sitting between them. Germline-derived CDR1 and CDR2 are SNHLY and FYNNEI. CDR3 length: 13 residues. The chain's CDR3 is CASSESWGQPQHF. The CDR3 DNA reads as TGTGCCAGCAGTGAAAGTTGGGGTCAGCCCCAGCATTTT.

The rearrangement uses TRBV2 and TRBJ2-1; 7 bases fit TRBD2. Germline CDR1 and CDR2: SNHLY and FYNNEI. Trimming took 6 bases from V and 9 from J; bases not matched to a gene: 14. CDR3 length equals 15 residues. The CDR3 is CASRGLVRGRGEQFF. The CDR3 DNA sequence: TGTGCCAGCAGAGGCCTAGTGCGCGGGAGAGGTGAGCAGTTCTTC.

The chain has TRBV13 and TRBJ1-1; no firm D call. V was shortened by 2 bases and J by 0 bases, with 4 bases between the two germline ends. CDR3 length equals 13 residues. Germline V gene lookup returns CDR1 PRHDT and CDR2 FYEKMQ (reference sequence). The CDR3 spells CASSLNLNTEAFF. CDR3 DNA sequence: TGTGCCAGCAGCTTAAATTTGAACACTGAAGCTTTCTTT. The entire variable domain, with the rest obtained from reference TRBV13 and TRBJ1-1, is as follows: AAGVIQSPRHLIKEKRETATLKCYPIPRHDTVYWYQQGPGQDPQFLISFYEKMQSDKGSIPDRFSAQQFSDYHSELNMSSLELGDSALYFCASSLNLNTEAFFGQGTRLTVV.

This clone was counted only a few times. This chain connects TRBV12-5 to TRBJ2-7; D might be TRBD1 (6 bases). CDR3 size: 14 residues. Germline CDR1 is LGHNT and CDR2 is FRNRAP. Trimming took off 7 bases at V and 3 bases at J, with 16 bases between the two ends. The CDR3 loop is CASALGASVYEQYF. The CDR3 DNA follows: TGTGCTAGTGCCCTGGGGGCCTCGGTCTACGAGCAGTACTTC.

The gene calls are TRBV19 and TRBJ2-1; 13 bases match TRBD2. The CDR3 is 18 residues long. V gave up 4 bases and J gave up 0 bases; unmatched junction bases: 6. Germline values: CDR1 LNHDA, CDR2 SQIVND (reference sequence). The CDR3 sequence: CASSKGLAGSSSYNEQFF. The CDR3 DNA reads as TGTGCCAGTAGTAAGGGACTAGCGGGGTCGAGCTCCTACAATGAGCAGTTCTTC.

The rearrangement joins TRBV2 to TRBJ1-1; 8 bases align to TRBD1. Germline CDR1 reads SNHLY; CDR2 reads FYNNEI. The CDR3 loop spans 13 amino acids. V lost 7 bases to trimming and J lost 7 bases; unmatched junction nucleotides: 8. In nucleotides, the CDR3 is TGTGCCAGCAACAGACTGGACAGGGATGAAGCTTTCTTT. As protein: CASNRLDRDEAFF.

The V gene is TRBV30, the J gene TRBJ2-2; 10 bases align to TRBD2. From germline, CDR1 is GTSNPN and CDR2 SVGIG (reference sequence). The CDR3 runs to 13 residues. V was pared by 5 bases and J by 6 bases, with 3 bases of the junction left unmatched. The CDR3 DNA sequence: TGTGCCTGGGAGCGGGGGGGCTCCGGGGAGCTGTTTTTT. This sequence encodes CAWERGGSGELFF.

This clone was recorded only once. J is TRBJ2-7 and V is TRBV6-5; TRBD1 is a possible D gene (6 bases). The CDR3 runs 15 residues. Germline CDR1 and CDR2: MNHEY and SVGAGI. V lost 0 bases to trimming and J lost 2 bases, with 11 bases between them. The CDR3 DNA is TGTGCCAGCAGTTACTCGACGGGACACACCTACGAGCAGTACTTC. This translates into CASSYSTGHTYEQYF.

V usage is TRBV6-5 and J usage is TRBJ2-5; no clear D. V was pared by 0 bases and J by 5 bases, with 10 bases between. Germline CDR1 and CDR2: MNHEY and SVGAGI. CDR3 size: 14 residues. The DNA of the CDR3 is TGTGCCAGCAGTTACTCGGGTAGCTGGGAGACCCAGTACTTC. Amino acid sequence: CASSYSGSWETQYF.

V gene TRBV7-3 combines with J gene TRBJ1-2; 8 bases match TRBD1. From germline, CDR1 is SGHTA and CDR2 FQGTGA. V shed 4 bases and J 7 bases; nucleotides not matched to a gene: 11. The CDR3 length is 15 residues. The CDR3 DNA reads TGTGCCAGCAGCTCGACAGGGGTGGTGTCTGGTGGCTACACCTTC. This gives the protein CASSSTGVVSGGYTF.

The V call is TRBV25-1, the J call TRBJ1-6; no reliable D call. Looked up from germline, CDR1 is MGHDK and CDR2 is SYGVNS. Trimming cost V 8 bases and J 10 bases, with 15 bases left between them. The CDR3 contains 13 residues. CDR3 residues: CASRYGEASPLHF. As DNA, the CDR3 is TGTGCCAGCCGGTATGGCGAAGCGTCACCCCTCCACTTT.

This chain uses TRBV24-1 with TRBJ2-7; tentative D call: TRBD1 (5 bases). This CDR3 region has 13 residues. Germline-derived CDR1 and CDR2 are KGHDR and SFDVKD. Trimming shortened V by 12 bases and J by 4 bases, and 18 bases separated the two germline ends. CDR3 protein: CAAAWTTEYEQYV. CDR3 in DNA: TGTGCCGCCGCCTGGACGACAGAGTACGAGCAGTACGTC.

The chain has TRBV6-5 and TRBJ1-2; D is ambiguous. CDR3 size: 13 residues. Between the trimmed V and J ends, which lost 7 bases and 5 bases, there was a span of 14 bases. Germline V gene lookup returns CDR1 MNHEY and CDR2 SVGAGI. CDR3 sequence reads: CASTTGFGYGYTF. In DNA form, the CDR3 reads TGTGCCAGCACAACCGGTTTTGGGTATGGCTACACCTTC.

The V call is TRBV3-1 (or the pseudogene TRBV3-2), the J call TRBJ2-5; 11 nucleotides line up with TRBD2. With 1 base clipped from V and 0 bases from J, the junction kept 7 bases outside the gene matches. The CDR3 is 18 residues long. Germline CDR1 reads LGHDT; CDR2 reads YNNKEL (reference sequence). Here the CDR3 DNA reads TGTGCCAGCAGCCAAGTCCTAGCGGGGGGACTTCACCAAGAGACCCAGTACTTC. Protein product: CASSQVLAGGLHQETQYF.

This clone was seen a few times. The chain employs TRBV4-1 and TRBJ2-1; 7 bases map to TRBD2. The CDR3 runs 17 residues. CDR1 is MGHRA, CDR2 YSYEKL, per germline. J gave up 2 bases and V 1 base, and 8 bases lay outside the gene matches. The CDR3 here is CASSQGQRGPAYNEQFF. CDR3 sequence (DNA): TGCGCCAGCAGCCAAGGTCAGCGGGGACCCGCCTACAATGAGCAGTTCTTC.

The rearrangement uses TRBV29-1 and TRBJ2-5, with D possibly being TRBD1 or TRBD2 (5 bases each). V lost 8 bases and J lost 5, with 18 bases in between. Germline loops: CDR1 SQVTM, CDR2 ANQGSEA. The CDR3 spans 13 residues. Here the CDR3 reads CSLRRDPGETQYF. The CDR3 nucleotides read TGCAGCCTCCGTCGGGACCCGGGGGAGACCCAGTACTTC.

The chain couples TRBV7-2 to TRBJ2-2; maybe TRBD1 (6 bases). Deletions cut 2 bases from V and 8 bases from J, with 12 bases between. CDR3 size: 14 residues. Germline lookup yields CDR1 SGHTA and CDR2 FQGNSA. The CDR3 DNA reads TGTGCCAGCAGCTTAAGGGCAGGGGAAGGGGAGCTGTTTTTT. Amino acid sequence: CASSLRAGEGELFF.

The chain uses TRBV19 and TRBJ1-5; D not certain. This CDR3 has 14 amino acids. The germline V gene has CDR1 LNHDA and CDR2 SQIVND (reference sequence). The V and J ends lost 1 base and 2 bases respectively, with 6 bases between them. CDR3 bases: TGTGCCAGTAGTATAGTGGCAGGCAATCAGCCCCAGCATTTT. Translation: CASSIVAGNQPQHF.

This chain joins TRBV18 and TRBJ1-1; TRBD1 agrees at 7 bases. Germline CDR1 is KGHSH and CDR2 is LQKENI. The V segment lost 6 bases and the J segment 1 base; nucleotides outside the gene matches: 5. This CDR3 comprises 14 residues. CDR3 region: CASSGTDPNTEAFF. In nucleotides, the CDR3 is TGTGCCAGCTCCGGGACAGACCCGAACACTGAAGCTTTCTTT.

The V and J genes are TRBV9 and TRBJ1-2; 7 bases line up with TRBD1. The germline gives CDR1 SGDLS, CDR2 YYNGEE. Trimming cost V 3 bases and J 3 bases; bases outside gene matches: 8. The CDR3 totals 15 residues. The CDR3 sequence: CASSAGTANHYGYTF. The DNA for the CDR3 is TGTGCCAGCAGCGCGGGGACAGCTAACCACTATGGCTACACCTTC.

This CDR3 is CASSQSGGQNEQFF. CDR3 sequence (DNA): TGTGCCAGCAGCCAGAGCGGGGGGCAGAATGAGCAGTTCTTC. The chain couples TRBV9 to TRBJ2-1; 9 positions agree with TRBD2. V was pared by 4 bases and J by 7 bases, with 6 bases of the junction left unmatched. CDR1 and CDR2 from the germline V gene are SGDLS and YYNGEE. The CDR3 contains 14 residues.

The J gene is TRBJ1-1, the V gene TRBV10-3; TRBD1 is a possible D gene (5 bases). The CDR3 is made up of 14 amino acids. Germline V gene sequence: CDR1 ENHRY, CDR2 SYGVKD. With 6 bases removed from V and 6 bases from J, the gap between germline ends came to 17 bases. CDR3 sequence (DNA): TGTGCCATCAGCGTTAAGACAGACCCCGCTGAAGCTTTCTTT. Translation gives CAISVKTDPAEAFF.